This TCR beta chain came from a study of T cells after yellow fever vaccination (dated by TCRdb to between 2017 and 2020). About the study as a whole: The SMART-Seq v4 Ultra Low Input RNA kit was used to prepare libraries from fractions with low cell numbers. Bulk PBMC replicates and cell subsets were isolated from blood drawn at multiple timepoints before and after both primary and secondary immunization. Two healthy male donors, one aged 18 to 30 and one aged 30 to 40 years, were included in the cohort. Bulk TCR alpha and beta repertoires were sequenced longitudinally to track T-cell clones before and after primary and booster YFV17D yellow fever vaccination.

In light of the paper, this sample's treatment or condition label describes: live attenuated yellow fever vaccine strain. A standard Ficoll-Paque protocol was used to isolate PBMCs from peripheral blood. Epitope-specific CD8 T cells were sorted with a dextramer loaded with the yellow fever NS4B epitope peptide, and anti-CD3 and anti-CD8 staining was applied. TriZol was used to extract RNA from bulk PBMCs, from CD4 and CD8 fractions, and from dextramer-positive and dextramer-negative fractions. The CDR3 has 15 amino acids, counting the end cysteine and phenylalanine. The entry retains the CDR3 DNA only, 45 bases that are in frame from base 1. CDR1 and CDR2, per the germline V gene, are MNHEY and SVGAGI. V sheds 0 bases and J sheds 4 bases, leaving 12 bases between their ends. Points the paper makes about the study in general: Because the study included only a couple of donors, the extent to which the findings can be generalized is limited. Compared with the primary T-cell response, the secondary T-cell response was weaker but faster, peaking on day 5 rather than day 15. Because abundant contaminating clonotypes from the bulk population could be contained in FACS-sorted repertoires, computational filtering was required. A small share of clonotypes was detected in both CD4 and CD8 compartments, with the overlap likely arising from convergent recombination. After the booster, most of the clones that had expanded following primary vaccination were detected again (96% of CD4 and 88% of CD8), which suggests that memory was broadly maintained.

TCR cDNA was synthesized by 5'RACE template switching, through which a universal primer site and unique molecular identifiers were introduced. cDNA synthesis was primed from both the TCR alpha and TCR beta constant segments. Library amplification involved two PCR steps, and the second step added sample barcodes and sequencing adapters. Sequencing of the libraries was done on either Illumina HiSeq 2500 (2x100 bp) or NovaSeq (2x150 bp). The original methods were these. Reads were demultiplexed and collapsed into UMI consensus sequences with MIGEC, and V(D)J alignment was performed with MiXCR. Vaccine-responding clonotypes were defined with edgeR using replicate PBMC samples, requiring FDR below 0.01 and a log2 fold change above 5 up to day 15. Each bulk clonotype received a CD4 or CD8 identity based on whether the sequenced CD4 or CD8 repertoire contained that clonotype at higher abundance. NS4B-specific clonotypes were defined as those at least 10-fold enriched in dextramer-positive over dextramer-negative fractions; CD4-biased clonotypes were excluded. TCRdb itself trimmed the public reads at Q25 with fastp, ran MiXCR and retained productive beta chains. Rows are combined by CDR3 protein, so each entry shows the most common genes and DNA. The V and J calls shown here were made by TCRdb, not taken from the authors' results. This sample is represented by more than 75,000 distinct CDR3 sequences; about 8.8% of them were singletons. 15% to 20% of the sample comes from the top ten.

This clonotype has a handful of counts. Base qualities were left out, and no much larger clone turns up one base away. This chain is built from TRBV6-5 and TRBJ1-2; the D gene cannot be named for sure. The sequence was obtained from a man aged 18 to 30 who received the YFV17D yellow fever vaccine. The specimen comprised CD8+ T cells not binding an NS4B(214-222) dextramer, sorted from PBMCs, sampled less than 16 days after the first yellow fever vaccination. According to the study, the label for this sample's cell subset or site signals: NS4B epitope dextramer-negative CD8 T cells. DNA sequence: TGTGCCAGCAGTTACTCGTTAGCGGGTTTCTATGGCTACACCTTC. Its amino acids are CASSYSLAGFYGYTF.